A selection of T cell receptor beta chains follows, all from one sample in a study of blood T cell repertoires in COVID-19. TCRdb's copy holds only in-frame clones and misses some; the assay was immunoSEQ multiplex PCR. The profile shows about 180,000 clones, 84% of them singletons. Sequenced sample: peripheral blood. The receptors were gathered from a human donor in a cohort sampled during active COVID-19. CDR3s include the opening cysteine and the closing phenylalanine or tryptophan. D genes are given only for firm matches. The size of a clone is reported for some rows only, either as once, few or many, or as a class for expanded clones.

V gene	clone size	J gene	D gene	CDR3 protein	CDR3 DNA
TRBV18	few	TRBJ2-3	.	CASSPFVDRESTDTQYF	TGTGCCAGCTCCCCCTTCGTGGACAGAGAAAGCACAGATACGCAGTATTTT
TRBV10-2	.	TRBJ2-7	.	CASSPRTGSSYEQYF	TGCGCCAGCAGCCCCCGGACGGGAAGCTCCTACGAGCAGTACTTC
TRBV6-6	.	TRBJ2-5	TRBD2	CASTGGGVIKGETQYF	TGTGCCAGCACGGGCGGGGGGGTTATTAAAGGGGAGACCCAGTACTTC
TRBV5-1	once	TRBJ1-1	.	CASSLGRDTEAFF	TGCGCCAGCAGCTTGGGCAGGGACACTGAAGCTTTCTTT
TRBV6-5	once	TRBJ2-5	.	CASRLPLKTQYF	TGTGCCAGCAGACTACCGCTAAAGACCCAGTACTTC
TRBV7-8	few	TRBJ2-1	TRBD2	CASTPERGYNEQFF	TGTGCCAGCACCCCCGAGCGGGGATACAATGAGCAGTTCTTC
TRBV18	.	TRBJ1-2	.	CASSPQENYGYTF	TGTGCCAGCTCACCACAGGAGAACTATGGCTACACCTTC
TRBV18	once	TRBJ2-3	TRBD2	CASSPYSGADWGTDTQYF	TGTGCCAGCTCACCTTATAGCGGGGCGGACTGGGGCACAGATACGCAGTATTTT
TRBV6-5	.	TRBJ1-1	.	CASSYGGTEAFF	TGTGCCAGCAGTTACGGGGGGACTGAAGCTTTCTTT
TRBV9	.	TRBJ2-1	TRBD1	CASSPGTGGSNEQFF	TGTGCCAGCAGCCCTGGGACAGGGGGAAGCAATGAGCAGTTCTTC
TRBV5-1	.	TRBJ2-1	TRBD1	CASSLLTGGSYNEQFF	TGCGCCAGCAGCTTGTTGACAGGGGGATCCTACAATGAGCAGTTCTTC
TRBV6-1	.	TRBJ2-2	.	CASSDVIVGANTGELFF	TGTGCCAGCAGTGACGTTATTGTTGGGGCCAACACCGGGGAGCTGTTTTTT
TRBV5-1	.	TRBJ2-6	.	CASSPSGNSGANVLTF	TGCGCCAGCAGCCCATCGGGGAACTCTGGGGCCAACGTCCTGACTTTC
TRBV5-4	.	TRBJ2-7	TRBD1	CASSSPGQQYEQYF	TGTGCCAGCAGCTCACCGGGACAGCAGTACGAGCAGTACTTC
TRBV9	few	TRBJ2-5	.	CASSVATGSQETQYF	TGTGCCAGCAGCGTAGCTACAGGGAGTCAAGAGACCCAGTACTTC
TRBV4-1	few	TRBJ1-6	.	CASSQLQGRTYNSPLHF	TGCGCCAGCAGCCAACTACAGGGTCGGACCTATAATTCACCCCTCCACTTT
TRBV29-1	.	TRBJ1-4	TRBD1	CSASGTANEKLFF	TGCAGCGCTTCCGGGACAGCTAATGAAAAACTGTTTTTT
TRBV12-3/TRBV12-4	.	TRBJ2-7	.	CASSFVRTEQYF	TGTGCCAGCAGTTTCGTAAGGACTGAGCAGTACTTC
TRBV11-2	.	TRBJ2-5	TRBD2	CASSLIGTSVETQYF	TGTGCCAGCAGCTTAATAGGGACTAGCGTAGAGACCCAGTACTTC
TRBV21-1	.	TRBJ1-4	.	CASSKDSRVDNEKLFF	TGTGCCAGCAGCAAAGACAGCAGGGTAGATAATGAAAAACTGTTTTTT
TRBV7-2	.	TRBJ1-2	.	CASSLEAGSYGYTF	TGTGCCAGCAGCTTAGAGGCAGGCAGCTATGGCTACACCTTC
TRBV5-1	.	TRBJ2-1	TRBD2	CASSFTSGLNEQFF	TGCGCCAGCAGCTTTACTAGCGGCCTGAATGAGCAGTTCTTC
TRBV13	.	TRBJ2-7	.	CASSFSRAAYEQYF	TGTGCCAGCAGCTTTTCCAGGGCTGCATACGAGCAGTACTTC
TRBV30	.	TRBJ2-7	.	CAWSVRWTASYEQYF	TGTGCCTGGAGTGTACGTTGGACAGCCTCCTACGAGCAGTACTTC
TRBV10-1	once	TRBJ2-3	.	CASSESGDADTQYF	TGCGCCAGCAGTGAGTCCGGAGACGCAGATACGCAGTATTTT
TRBV11-1	.	TRBJ2-1	TRBD2	CASSSGTSGYNEQFF	TGTGCCAGCAGCTCCGGGACTAGCGGATACAATGAGCAGTTCTTC
TRBV3-1/TRBV3-2	.	TRBJ1-1	TRBD1	CASSRLTGDGTEAFF	TGTGCCAGCAGCCGACTAACAGGGGATGGTACTGAAGCTTTCTTT
TRBV7-9	.	TRBJ2-6	.	CASRPTGTGANVLTF	TGTGCCAGCAGGCCAACAGGGACTGGGGCCAACGTCCTGACTTTC
TRBV3-1/TRBV3-2	few	TRBJ1-5	.	CASSRGINQPQHF	TGTGCCAGCAGCCGAGGGATCAATCAGCCCCAGCATTTT
TRBV6-5	.	TRBJ2-7	.	CASSYSGLSYEQYF	TGTGCCAGCAGTTACTCCGGACTCTCCTACGAGCAGTACTTC
TRBV4-1	once	TRBJ2-3	TRBD1	CASSPGTGDTDTQYF	TGCGCCAGCAGCCCAGGGACAGGGGACACAGATACGCAGTATTTT
TRBV20-1	.	TRBJ2-3	.	CSASQVEDTQYF	TGCAGTGCTAGTCAGGTCGAGGATACGCAGTATTTT
TRBV5-5	.	TRBJ2-7	.	CASRRHEQYF	TGTGCCAGCAGGCGTCACGAGCAGTACTTC
TRBV9	.	TRBJ1-2	.	CASSVGEGIGYGYTF	TGTGCCAGCAGCGTAGGGGAGGGGATCGGGTATGGCTACACCTTC
TRBV5-1	.	TRBJ1-2	TRBD1	CASSLERTGDGYTF	TGCGCCAGCAGCTTGGAAAGGACAGGGGATGGCTACACCTTC
TRBV19	.	TRBJ1-1	.	CASNPRKLSGNTEAFF	TGTGCCAGCAATCCGCGAAAATTGTCTGGGAACACTGAAGCTTTCTTT
TRBV7-9	.	TRBJ1-2	.	CASSSTAPYGYTF	TGTGCCAGCAGCTCCACTGCTCCCTATGGCTACACCTTC
TRBV29-1	.	TRBJ1-4	.	CSGRGATNEKLFF	TGCAGCGGCCGCGGGGCAACTAATGAAAAACTGTTTTTT
TRBV29-1	.	TRBJ1-3	.	CSVAQAITGNTIYF	TGCAGCGTTGCTCAGGCGATAACTGGAAACACCATATATTTT
TRBV5-6	.	TRBJ2-7	.	CASSLEAGHYEQYF	TGTGCCAGCAGCTTGGAAGCAGGGCACTACGAGCAGTACTTC
TRBV5-1	.	TRBJ1-5	.	CASSQGTDSNQPQHF	TGCGCCAGCAGCCAGGGGACGGATAGCAATCAGCCCCAGCATTTT
TRBV7-9	.	TRBJ1-1	TRBD1	CASSLAWDRYMNTEAFF	TGTGCCAGCAGCTTAGCTTGGGACAGATACATGAACACTGAAGCTTTCTTT
TRBV6-2/TRBV6-3	once	TRBJ1-2	.	CASSYLQEGGYTF	TGTGCCAGCAGTTACTTGCAGGAGGGAGGCTACACCTTC
TRBV18	.	TRBJ2-7	.	CASSPGQYEQYF	TGTGCCAGCTCACCAGGGCAGTACGAGCAGTACTTC
TRBV7-2	.	TRBJ2-3	.	CASSLFGTILVSDTQYF	TGTGCCAGCAGCTTATTCGGTACTATACTAGTCTCAGATACGCAGTATTTT
TRBV5-8	.	TRBJ1-1	.	CASTYHRRGRPEAFF	TGTGCCAGCACCTACCACCGTCGCGGTAGGCCTGAAGCTTTCTTT
TRBV7-2	.	TRBJ2-3	.	CASSLDSSTDTQYF	TGTGCCAGCAGCTTAGACTCTTCCACAGATACGCAGTATTTT
TRBV12-2	.	TRBJ2-5	.	CASRRAGAAGETQYF	TGTGCAAGTCGCCGAGCGGGGGCGGCGGGAGAGACCCAGTACTTC
TRBV9	few	TRBJ2-2	.	CASSVAGNTGELFF	TGTGCCAGCAGCGTAGCAGGGAACACCGGGGAGCTGTTTTTT